This T cell receptor beta chain was recovered during a study of blood T cell repertoires in COVID-19. About the research overall: From the United States, Italy and Spain came samples of acute and convalescent COVID-19. In each case, the material was cDNA or gDNA derived from T cells, B-cell-depleted T cells, or PBMCs.

As handled by the study authors: Researchers report that nucleated cell counts were estimated from reference gene primer amplification. Sequenced by immunoSEQ multiplex PCR; TCRdb stores in-frame clones only, minus some. V and J calls and clone size are those listed in that table; D and trimming were worked out from the DNA. The repertoire holds tens of thousands of clones, with about nine tenths as singletons. This CDR3 has 11 residues. Looked up from germline, CDR1 is MNHEY and CDR2 is SVGAGI. V lost 6 bases and J 6 bases, leaving 8 bases between the germline ends. The rearrangement joins TRBV6-5 to TRBJ1-1; no clear D. The receptor's source is a human donor in a cohort sampled during active COVID-19. Sequenced input: peripheral blood. The CDR3 DNA sequence: TGTGCCAGCAGCGCGTTTGCTGAAGCTTTCTTT. This gives the protein CASSAFAEAFF.